A single sample is the source of the 20 T cell receptor beta chains below, sequenced in a study of beta chain features in type 1 diabetes. Sequencing targeted expressed TCRB transcripts, as all isolated RNA had been reverse transcribed. This table comes from immunoSEQ multiplex PCR, and its TCRdb copy is limited to in-frame clones, with some not included. The table has over 40,000 clones, just over 50% seen once. Sequencing used Tregs from blood. These receptor sequences come from a woman younger than 35 in good health.

Here the CDR3 DNA reads TGCAGTGCCGAGCCCCAAAACATTCAGTACTTC. It yields the protein CSAEPQNIQYF. This chain joins TRBV20-1 and TRBJ2-4, with no clear D. This CDR3 region has 11 residues. Trimming pared 6 bases from V and 5 bases from J, leaving 8 bases between. The germline V gene encodes CDR1 DFQATT and CDR2 SNEGSKA (reference sequence).

This clone appeared once. The V call is TRBV11-2, the J call TRBJ2-3, with TRBD2 matching 13 bases. The J segment lost 4 bases and the V segment lost 5 bases, leaving 6 bases of the junction unmatched. The CDR3 sequence is 16 residues long. Germline V gene sequence: CDR1 SGHAT, CDR2 FQNNGV. CDR3 sequence: CASSRTSGSMADTQYF. The CDR3 DNA sequence: TGTGCCAGCAGCCGGACTAGCGGGAGTATGGCAGATACGCAGTATTTT.

In this sample, this clone turned up a few times. The chain couples TRBV7-8 to TRBJ2-3, with 7 bases matching TRBD2. Looked up from germline, CDR1 is SGHVS and CDR2 is FQNEAQ. The V segment lost 2 bases and the J segment 6 bases; nucleotides outside the gene matches: 11. The CDR3 runs to 16 residues. The CDR3 protein is CASSLTAGRGRDTQYF. CDR3 in DNA: TGTGCCAGCAGCTTAACGGCTGGGAGGGGCAGGGATACGCAGTATTTT.

The chain has TRBV5-5 and TRBJ2-3, with D perhaps TRBD1 (6 bases). V was shortened by 6 bases and J by 5 bases, with 13 bases between the two germline ends. Germline CDR1 reads SGHKS; CDR2 reads YYEKEE (reference sequence). This CDR3 is 13 amino acids long. The CDR3 sequence: CASTQGGLDTQYF. The CDR3 DNA reads as TGTGCCAGCACCCAAGGGGGTTTAGATACGCAGTATTTT.

This chain joins TRBV7-3 and TRBJ2-3, with a possible D match to TRBD1 (6 bases). In germline, CDR1 is SGHTA, CDR2 FQGTGA. V gave up 6 bases and J gave up 6 bases, with 13 bases separating them. CDR3 length: 13 amino acids. CDR3 sequence: CASSQTGWDTQYF. The CDR3 DNA reads TGTGCCAGCAGTCAAACAGGGTGGGATACGCAGTATTTT.

The rearrangement joins TRBV18 to TRBJ2-5; D may be TRBD1 (6 bases). Germline V gene sequence: CDR1 KGHSH, CDR2 LQKENI. V gave up 3 bases and J gave up 4 bases, with 12 bases separating them. CDR3 length: 14 amino acids. The CDR3 nucleotides read TGTGCCAGCTCACCGCCCGGGACACCAGAGACCCAGTACTTC. Protein product: CASSPPGTPETQYF.

This sequence joins TRBV27 and TRBJ2-6, with no clear D. V lost 3 bases and J 2 bases, leaving 8 bases between the germline ends. From germline, CDR1 is MNHEY and CDR2 SMNVEV (reference sequence). The CDR3 contains 15 residues. In DNA, the CDR3 is TGTGCCAGCAGTTTTCGTACACCTGGGGCCAACGTCCTGACTTTC. It is translated as CASSFRTPGANVLTF.

J is TRBJ1-5 and V is TRBV30; D is unresolved. Trimming left V 3 bases short and J 2 bases short, with 20 bases between. The germline CDR1 and CDR2 sequences are GTSNPN and SVGIG (reference sequence). CDR3 length: 17 amino acids. CDR3 nucleotide sequence: TGTGCCTGGAGCTGGGCCGGAATGTCAGACGGCAATCAGCCCCAGCATTTT. Translated: CAWSWAGMSDGNQPQHF.

This clone was recorded once. The J gene is TRBJ1-5, the V gene TRBV4-1; D not resolved. V was pared by 4 bases and J by 0 bases, with 19 bases between. Germline values: CDR1 MGHRA, CDR2 YSYEKL. The CDR3 extends over 18 amino acids. The CDR3 here is CASSRMGSSGNSNQPQHF. CDR3 bases: TGCGCCAGCAGCCGTATGGGGAGTTCAGGTAATAGCAATCAGCCCCAGCATTTT.

The chain is built from TRBV7-9 and TRBJ1-3; 7 nucleotides align to TRBD1. CDR3 length equals 15 residues. From germline, CDR1 is SEHNR and CDR2 FQNEAQ (reference sequence). The V segment lost 1 base and the J segment 2 bases; nucleotides outside the gene matches: 2. The CDR3 reads CASSLVQGAGNTIYF. CDR3 sequence (DNA): TGTGCCAGCAGCTTAGTCCAGGGGGCTGGAAACACCATATATTTT.

This clone occurred a few times. The gene calls are TRBV5-1 and TRBJ2-3, with 7 bases aligning to TRBD2. The CDR3 runs to 16 residues. The J segment lost 0 bases and the V segment lost 9 bases, leaving 13 bases of the junction unmatched. Germline V gene lookup returns CDR1 SGHRS and CDR2 YFSETQ. CDR3 in amino acids: CATTPAAGISTDTQYF. The DNA of the CDR3 is TGCGCCACCACCCCGGCAGCGGGAATCAGCACAGATACGCAGTATTTT.

The chain joins TRBV2 to TRBJ1-1; 7 bases fit TRBD1. Germline V lookup: CDR1 SNHLY, CDR2 FYNNEI. The J segment lost 6 bases and the V segment lost 4 bases, leaving 8 bases of the junction unmatched. There are 14 residues in the CDR3. The CDR3, as DNA: TGTGCCAGCAGTGTCAAGGGGGCGGCCGCTGAAGCTTTCTTT. Amino acids: CASSVKGAAAEAFF.

This clone was counted only a few times. This chain uses TRBV10-3 with TRBJ2-3; a possible D gene is TRBD2 (5 bases). The CDR3 has 14 amino acids. Looked up from germline, CDR1 is ENHRY and CDR2 is SYGVKD. Trimming left V 8 bases short and J 3 bases short, with 15 bases between. CDR3 loop: CAIRGRRETDTQYF. The CDR3 bases are TGTGCCATCCGTGGTCGACGGGAAACAGATACGCAGTATTTT.

The chain uses TRBV10-3 and TRBJ2-1; 7 positions match TRBD1. The CDR3 has 14 residues. From germline, CDR1 is ENHRY and CDR2 SYGVKD. V shed 0 bases, J shed 4 bases, and the junction held 0 bases outside the gene matches. CDR3: CAISESTGYNEQFF. In DNA, the CDR3 is TGTGCCATCAGTGAGTCGACAGGGTACAATGAGCAGTTCTTC.

The rearrangement joins TRBV18 to TRBJ2-7; TRBD1 aligns across 8 bases. Germline-derived CDR1 and CDR2 are KGHSH and LQKENI. This CDR3 has 15 residues. J was trimmed by 1 base and V by 6 bases; bases with no gene match: 8. The CDR3 DNA is TGTGCCAGCTCCACGGACAGGGCAGGGTCCTACGAGCAGTACTTC. Residues: CASSTDRAGSYEQYF.

The rearrangement joins TRBV7-8 to TRBJ1-5, with no clear D. Germline V gene lookup returns CDR1 SGHVS and CDR2 FQNEAQ. The CDR3 length is 11 residues. V was clipped by 5 bases and J by 15 bases, with 14 bases between them. The CDR3 bases are TGTGCCAGCAGCCTAGAAATGCGACTGCATTTT. This translates into CASSLEMRLHF.

V is TRBV7-2 and J is TRBJ2-1, with 11 bases lining up with TRBD1. CDR1 and CDR2 from the germline V gene are SGHTA and FQGNSA. J was trimmed by 10 bases and V by 6 bases; bases with no gene match: 11. The CDR3 runs to 15 residues. CDR3 in amino acids: CASSYIGQGAGEQFF. CDR3 DNA sequence: TGTGCCAGCAGTTACATTGGACAGGGGGCCGGGGAGCAGTTCTTC.

V gene TRBV7-9 combines with J gene TRBJ2-1; 7 positions match TRBD2. The germline CDR1 and CDR2 sequences are SEHNR and FQNEAQ (reference sequence). Trimming removed 7 bases from V and 6 bases from J; junction bases left unmatched: 12. The length of the CDR3 is 15 residues. This CDR3 is CASTPKGGPANEQFF. The CDR3 nucleotides read TGTGCCAGCACCCCAAAGGGAGGGCCGGCCAATGAGCAGTTCTTC.

The chain employs TRBV6-1 and TRBJ2-7; possible D gene TRBD1, 5 bases. Germline CDR1 reads MNHNS; CDR2 reads SASEGT. The CDR3 loop spans 11 amino acids. Trimming cost V 10 bases and J 2 bases, with 9 bases left between them. CDR3 sequence: CATRAAYEQYF. The CDR3 DNA is TGTGCCACCAGGGCAGCCTACGAGCAGTACTTC.

This clone was found a few times. The chain is built from TRBV29-1 and TRBJ2-2, with 8 positions matching TRBD1. This CDR3 contains 14 residues. J gave up 2 bases and V 7 bases, and 6 bases lay outside the gene matches. CDR1 SQVTM and CDR2 ANQGSEA come from the germline V gene. CDR3 sequence (DNA): TGCAGCGCTGGACAGGGTGCAAACACCGGGGAGCTGTTTTTT. Its protein is CSAGQGANTGELFF.